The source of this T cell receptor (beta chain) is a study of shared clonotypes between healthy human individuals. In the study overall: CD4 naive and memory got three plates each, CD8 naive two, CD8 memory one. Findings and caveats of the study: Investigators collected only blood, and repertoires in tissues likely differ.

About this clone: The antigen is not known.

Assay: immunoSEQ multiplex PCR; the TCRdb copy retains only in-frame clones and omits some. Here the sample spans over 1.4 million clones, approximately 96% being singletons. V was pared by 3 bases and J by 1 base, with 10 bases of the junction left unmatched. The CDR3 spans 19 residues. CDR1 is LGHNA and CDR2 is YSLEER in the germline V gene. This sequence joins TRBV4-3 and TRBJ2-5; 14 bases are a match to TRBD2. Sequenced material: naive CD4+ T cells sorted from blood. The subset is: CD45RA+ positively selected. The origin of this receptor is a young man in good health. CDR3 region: CASSQSSGTSGRFQETQYF. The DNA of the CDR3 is TGCGCCAGCAGCCAGTCATCCGGGACTAGCGGGAGATTCCAAGAGACCCAGTACTTC.